A single sample is the source of the 8 T cell receptor beta chains below, sequenced in a study of OX40 agonist ivuxolimab in advanced cancers. Produced via immunoSEQ multiplex PCR; TCRdb's table is partial and in-frame only. The data contain tens of thousands of clones, less than 95% of them singletons. Sequences were derived from CD4+ or CD8+ T cells sorted from blood, sampled in a trial of the OX40 agonist ivuxolimab. The source is an adult with an advanced solid tumor such as melanoma, head and neck, liver or kidney cancer.

The CDR3 spells CASSLGVAGAPNEQFF. The CDR3 coding sequence is TGTGCCAGCAGCTTAGGCGTAGCGGGGGCCCCCAATGAGCAGTTCTTC. This chain uses TRBV7-6 with TRBJ2-1; TRBD2 aligns across 9 bases. Germline CDR1 is SGHVS and CDR2 is FNYEAQ. V dropped 1 base and J dropped 6; count of bases not matched to a gene: 7. This CDR3 comprises 16 residues.

CDR3 region: CASSSRTMNQPQHF. The CDR3 region has the DNA TGTGCCAGTAGTTCCCGGACTATGAATCAGCCCCAGCATTTT. The chain is built from TRBV19 and TRBJ1-5; D is unresolved. The CDR3 consists of 14 residues. Germline CDR1 is LNHDA and CDR2 is SQIVND (reference sequence). Trimming left V 5 bases short and J 4 bases short, with 12 bases between.

V usage is TRBV28 and J usage is TRBJ2-7; the D is unclear. V was pared by 10 bases and J by 6 bases, with 13 bases between. In germline, CDR1 is MDHEN, CDR2 SYDVKM. The CDR3 is made up of 11 amino acids. CDR3 residues: CATSEASEQYF. CDR3 nucleotides: TGTGCCACGTCCGAAGCCTCCGAGCAGTACTTC.

V and J are TRBV4-1 and TRBJ2-1; weak D call: TRBD1 (6 bases). CDR1 is MGHRA and CDR2 is YSYEKL in the germline V gene. This CDR3 is built from 13 residues. The V gene lost 3 bases and the J gene lost 7 bases, with 10 bases spanning the gap. This CDR3 reads CASSQNTGNEQFF. The CDR3 bases are TGCGCCAGCAGCCAGAATACAGGGAATGAGCAGTTCTTC.

This chain links TRBV6-5 with TRBJ1-3, with unresolved D. The ends were cut back, 3 bases at V and 3 bases at J, with 0 bases in the middle. The V gene's germline CDR1 is MNHEY and CDR2 SVGAGI. The CDR3 spans 11 residues. CDR3 amino acids: CASSYGNTIYF. The CDR3 nucleotides are TGTGCCAGCAGTTATGGAAACACCATATATTTT.

The chain has TRBV2 and TRBJ2-1; D unresolved. V lost 1 base to trimming and J lost 3 bases, with 4 bases between them. The length of the CDR3 is 13 residues. Germline V CDR1 and CDR2: SNHLY, FYNNEI. CDR3 loop: CASSEVNYNEQFF. In nucleotides, the CDR3 is TGTGCCAGCAGTGAAGTCAACTACAATGAGCAGTTCTTC.

This chain links TRBV13 with TRBJ2-1; 14 bases match TRBD2. This CDR3 region has 15 residues. The V gene's germline CDR1 is PRHDT and CDR2 FYEKMQ (reference sequence). The ends lost 8 bases at V and 12 bases at J; junction bases unmatched: 12. The CDR3 nucleotides read TGTGCCAGCCGACTAGCGGGAGGGCCGAGCCACCCGCAGTTCTTC. Protein sequence: CASRLAGGPSHPQFF.

This rearrangement joins TRBV4-3 to TRBJ2-1; D possibly corresponds to TRBD1 (6 bases). This CDR3 contains 17 residues. Trimming left V 1 base short and J 7 bases short, with 20 bases between. From germline, CDR1 is LGHNA and CDR2 YSLEER. This CDR3 is CASSQAPTGIDYNEQFF. In DNA form, the CDR3 reads TGCGCCAGCAGCCAAGCCCCGACAGGAATCGATTATAATGAGCAGTTCTTC.